Listed below are T cell receptor beta chains from one sample, sequenced in a study of glioma-infiltrating T cells. One entry per CDR3 protein results from TCRdb running MiXCR on the multiplex PCR reads. The data contain approximately 400,000 distinct CDR3 sequences, 41% of them singletons. Sequencing was performed on glioma tissue, nonneoplastic brain tissue, or PBMCs (not recorded which). The receptor source for this set is a human donor with low-grade glioma or glioblastoma, undergoing nonglioma brain surgery, or in good health (not recorded which). Each CDR3 is given without its conserved first and last residue. The order of the fields is V gene, J gene, CDR3 protein.

v_call: TRBV10-3; j_call: TRBJ2-7; cdr3_aa: AISEADRLTYEQY
v_call: TRBV7-6; j_call: TRBJ1-1; cdr3_aa: ASSFHQGLGVSTEAF
v_call: TRBV28; j_call: TRBJ1-2; cdr3_aa: ASSLSLGRGGYT
v_call: TRBV20-1; j_call: TRBJ2-7; cdr3_aa: RGEGEQVYEQY
v_call: TRBV7-9; j_call: TRBJ1-5; cdr3_aa: ASSRDGSNQRQH
v_call: TRBV7-9; j_call: TRBJ1-2; cdr3_aa: ASSLGGGRIYGYT
v_call: TRBV28; j_call: TRBJ1-3; cdr3_aa: ASSLGGGSGNTIY
v_call: TRBV20-1; j_call: TRBJ2-1; cdr3_aa: SASGDSGVYNEQF
v_call: TRBV4-1; j_call: TRBJ1-1; cdr3_aa: ASSQRLTGSGQMNTEAF
v_call: TRBV6-4; j_call: TRBJ2-3; cdr3_aa: ASSEGRLTDTQY
v_call: TRBV19; j_call: TRBJ1-1; cdr3_aa: ASSLQYPTEAF
v_call: TRBV7-2; j_call: TRBJ1-2; cdr3_aa: ASSWGQNRPNYGYT
v_call: TRBV7-3; j_call: TRBJ1-6; cdr3_aa: ASSLIGGEALH
v_call: TRBV7-2; j_call: TRBJ2-2; cdr3_aa: ASSLEVNTGELF
v_call: TRBV9; j_call: TRBJ2-3; cdr3_aa: ASSVERGRGTDTQY
v_call: TRBV20-1; j_call: TRBJ1-1; cdr3_aa: SARGPGGGGAEAF
v_call: TRBV19; j_call: TRBJ2-1; cdr3_aa: ASSIEGGTMTGNEQF
v_call: TRBV11-2; j_call: TRBJ1-1; cdr3_aa: ASSLEAPGTNTEAF
v_call: TRBV4-1; j_call: TRBJ1-5; cdr3_aa: ASSQNRGSNQPQH
v_call: TRBV6-1; j_call: TRBJ2-7; cdr3_aa: ASSPVPGQFYEQY
v_call: TRBV28; j_call: TRBJ2-7; cdr3_aa: ASSLELAGGYEQY
v_call: TRBV18; j_call: TRBJ2-7; cdr3_aa: ASSPQGIAGGPTFEQY
v_call: TRBV7-2; j_call: NA; cdr3_aa: ASSLARLAGPYNGQF
v_call: TRBV28; j_call: TRBJ2-7; cdr3_aa: ASRPQGTTRYEQY
v_call: TRBV6-2/TRBV6-3; j_call: TRBJ2-1; cdr3_aa: ASSYAGSRNEQF
v_call: TRBV29-1; j_call: TRBJ1-1; cdr3_aa: SVSSGEDTEAF
v_call: TRBV6-2/TRBV6-3; j_call: TRBJ2-3; cdr3_aa: ASSFRGPATQY
v_call: TRBV5-4; j_call: TRBJ2-7; cdr3_aa: ASSRDRGRYEQY
v_call: TRBV6-2/TRBV6-3; j_call: TRBJ1-1; cdr3_aa: ASTQGSEAF
v_call: TRBV24-1; j_call: TRBJ2-1; cdr3_aa: ATSDSNRQF
v_call: TRBV19; j_call: TRBJ2-3; cdr3_aa: ASSIVAGLTDTQY
v_call: TRBV7-9; j_call: TRBJ2-2; cdr3_aa: ASSDRDRTTGELF
v_call: TRBV20-1; j_call: TRBJ2-4; cdr3_aa: SARGSSSENIQY
v_call: TRBV4-2; j_call: TRBJ2-7; cdr3_aa: ASSQGLPPYEQY
v_call: TRBV20-1; j_call: TRBJ2-7; cdr3_aa: SARDRTSVYYNEQY
v_call: TRBV4-2; j_call: TRBJ2-1; cdr3_aa: ASSHETSAGGINEQF
v_call: TRBV27; j_call: TRBJ2-3; cdr3_aa: ASSLSSTDTQY
v_call: TRBV18; j_call: TRBJ1-2; cdr3_aa: ASSPPLRGGYT
v_call: TRBV11-1; j_call: TRBJ2-1; cdr3_aa: ASTSTRGYNEQF
v_call: TRBV27; j_call: TRBJ2-7; cdr3_aa: ASSLMGFGEPGEQY
v_call: TRBV7-2; j_call: TRBJ2-7; cdr3_aa: ASSLAGLAGAHEQY
v_call: TRBV12-3/TRBV12-4; j_call: TRBJ1-2; cdr3_aa: ASRGAGLDGYT
v_call: TRBV19; j_call: TRBJ2-2; cdr3_aa: ASSTWTSVNTGELF
v_call: TRBV4-3; j_call: TRBJ2-3; cdr3_aa: ASSQDGSGASTDTQY
v_call: TRBV4-1; j_call: TRBJ2-7; cdr3_aa: ASSFSGGEDEQY
v_call: TRBV12-3/TRBV12-4; j_call: TRBJ1-1; cdr3_aa: ASSSDSIEAF
v_call: TRBV14; j_call: TRBJ2-3; cdr3_aa: ASSQLAGGPDTQY
v_call: TRBV28; j_call: TRBJ2-7; cdr3_aa: ASSLSTSSYEQY